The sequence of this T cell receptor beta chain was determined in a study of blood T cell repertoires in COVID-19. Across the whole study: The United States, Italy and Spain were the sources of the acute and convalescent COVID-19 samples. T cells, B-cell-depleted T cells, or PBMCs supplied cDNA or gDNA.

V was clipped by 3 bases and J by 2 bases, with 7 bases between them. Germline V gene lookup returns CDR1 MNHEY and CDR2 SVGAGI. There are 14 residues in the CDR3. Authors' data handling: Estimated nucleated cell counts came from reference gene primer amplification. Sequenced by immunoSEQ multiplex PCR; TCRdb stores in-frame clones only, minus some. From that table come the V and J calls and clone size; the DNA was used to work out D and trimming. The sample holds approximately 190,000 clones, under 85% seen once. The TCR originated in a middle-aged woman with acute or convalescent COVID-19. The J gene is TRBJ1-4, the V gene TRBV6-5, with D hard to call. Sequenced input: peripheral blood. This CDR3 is CASSYDYTNEKLFF. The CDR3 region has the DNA TGTGCCAGCAGTTATGACTATACTAATGAAAAACTGTTTTTT.